The 21 T cell receptor beta chains presented below share a single source sample, sequenced in a study of T-cell reconstitution after alpha-beta-depleted transplantation in children. Researchers prepared the TCRbeta library using unique molecular identifiers, the study reports. One entry per CDR3 protein results from TCRdb running MiXCR on the PCR reads. The sample has 750,000 to 950,000 distinct CDR3 sequences; roughly 15% are singletons. Sequencing used PBMCs, mostly from graft donor cells, obtained 360 days after TCRalphabeta/CD19-depleted stem cell transplant. The origin of the receptors is a male patient between 5 and 17 years old who had a stem cell transplant for acute lymphoblastic leukemia, so the T cells may come from the graft donor.

This chain joins TRBV2 and TRBJ2-1; the D is unclear. CDR3 length equals 14 residues. Deletions cut 10 bases from V and 3 bases from J, with 16 bases between. Germline CDR1 is SNHLY and CDR2 is FYNNEI. CDR3 residues: CAIVPATLYNEQFF. DNA of the CDR3: TGTGCCATCGTACCGGCGACCCTCTACAATGAGCAGTTCTTC.

This rearrangement joins TRBV20-1 to TRBJ1-5, with D hard to call. Trimming took off 3 bases at V and 1 base at J, with 4 bases between the two ends. Germline CDR1 is DFQATT and CDR2 is SNEGSKA (reference sequence). This CDR3 comprises 12 residues. The CDR3, as DNA: TGCAGTGCTAGGGCAAGCAATCAGCCCCAGCATTTT. Translated, it gives CSARASNQPQHF.

The chain recombines TRBV15 with TRBJ1-1, with a possible D match to TRBD1 (5 bases). The CDR3 totals 15 residues. The V gene's germline CDR1 is LNHNV and CDR2 YYDKDF (reference sequence). The V and J ends lost 1 base and 5 bases respectively, with 14 bases between them. The CDR3 spells CATSRVRGVRTEAFF. The CDR3 coding sequence is TGTGCCACCAGCAGAGTAAGGGGAGTGAGGACTGAAGCTTTCTTT.

This clonotype was seen only a few times. J is TRBJ2-5 and V is TRBV20-1; 9 positions match TRBD2. This CDR3 has 16 amino acids. With 0 bases clipped from V and 4 bases from J, the junction kept 9 bases outside the gene matches. Germline V lookup: CDR1 DFQATT, CDR2 SNEGSKA (reference sequence). In DNA form, the CDR3 reads TGCAGTGCTAGAGATTGGGCTAGCGGGATCGGAGAGACCCAGTACTTC. It codes for CSARDWASGIGETQYF.

The chain links TRBV9 to TRBJ2-1; D possibly corresponds to TRBD2 (5 bases). Germline-derived CDR1 and CDR2 are SGDLS and YYNGEE. The CDR3 spans 16 residues. The ends were cut back, 0 bases at V and 4 bases at J, with 14 bases in the middle. The CDR3 is CASSVAGTGLYNEQFF. The CDR3 region has the DNA TGTGCCAGCAGCGTAGCGGGAACGGGATTGTACAATGAGCAGTTCTTC.

This clonotype showed up just a few times. The J gene is TRBJ1-3, the V gene TRBV4-1; D is uncertain. The V gene's germline CDR1 is MGHRA and CDR2 YSYEKL. This CDR3 is built from 16 residues. V lost 0 bases and J lost 3, with 12 bases in between. The DNA of the CDR3 is TGCGCCAGCAGCCAAGATCTCACGGAATATGGAAACACCATATATTTT. Its translation: CASSQDLTEYGNTIYF.

This clonotype was seen a few times. This rearrangement joins TRBV28 to TRBJ2-1; possible D gene TRBD2, 7 bases. Germline V gives CDR1 MDHEN, CDR2 SYDVKM. V was shortened by 7 bases and J by 4 bases, with 17 bases between the two germline ends. This CDR3 contains 15 residues. For the CDR3, the DNA is TGTGCCAGCACCCACAGGGAGGGAGTATACAATGAGCAGTTCTTC. Protein sequence: CASTHREGVYNEQFF.

The sample holds many counts of this clonotype. The chain uses TRBV6-5 and TRBJ1-3; 8 bases align to TRBD1. Trimming took 2 bases from V and 4 from J; bases not matched to a gene: 7. Germline V gene sequence: CDR1 MNHEY, CDR2 SVGAGI. This CDR3 is built from 16 residues. As DNA, the CDR3 is TGTGCCAGCAGTTACGCTGGACAGGGCTACGGAAACACCATATATTTT. This translates into CASSYAGQGYGNTIYF.

The chain couples TRBV29-1 to TRBJ2-7, with a tentative D call TRBD2 (6 bases). V dropped 6 bases and J dropped 6 bases, with 18 bases sitting between them. CDR3 length: 13 residues. Germline V gene data show CDR1 as SQVTM and CDR2 as ANQGSEA. The DNA for the CDR3 is TGCAGCGTGGGGGGAACTTACGCCCTCGAGCAGTACTTC. This codes for CSVGGTYALEQYF.

This clonotype is labeled medium-sized. The CDR3 here is CASGEAIGANVLTF. CDR3 sequence (DNA): TGTGCCAGCGGGGAAGCGATTGGGGCCAACGTCCTGACTTTC. The rearrangement uses TRBV6-2 or TRBV6-3 and TRBJ2-6; D call uncertain. CDR1 MNHEY and CDR2 SVGEGT come from the germline V gene. With 8 bases removed from V and 3 bases from J, the gap between germline ends came to 11 bases. The CDR3 has 14 amino acids.

The CDR3 DNA sequence: TGTGCCAGCAGTACCCCGATACGATTACTAGCGGGGAGGAGGAATGAGCAGTTCTTC. This translates into CASSTPIRLLAGRRNEQFF. The chain is built from TRBV27 and TRBJ2-1; 10 bases agree with TRBD2. CDR3 length equals 19 residues. J gave up 7 bases and V 5 bases, and 20 bases lay outside the gene matches. In germline, CDR1 is MNHEY, CDR2 SMNVEV (reference sequence).

V and J are TRBV4-2 and TRBJ2-7, with 8 bases fitting TRBD2. This CDR3 contains 14 residues. From germline, CDR1 is LGHNA and CDR2 YNFKEQ. Germline trimming cut 4 bases from V and 5 bases from J; bases unmatched to any gene: 7. The CDR3 sequence: CASSPGLAPHEQYF. The CDR3 nucleotides are TGTGCCAGCAGCCCCGGACTAGCTCCCCACGAGCAGTACTTC.

This clonotype was seen repeatedly, ten times or more. The chain is built from TRBV29-1 and TRBJ2-5; D is tentatively TRBD1 or TRBD2 (6 bases each). The CDR3 covers 14 residues. Trimming shortened V by 3 bases and J by 4 bases, and 15 bases separated the two germline ends. Germline CDR1 reads SQVTM; CDR2 reads ANQGSEA. The CDR3 DNA is TGCAGCGTTGATGTGGGGGCGGGAAGAGAGACCCAGTACTTC. This translates into CSVDVGAGRETQYF.

This clonotype appeared many times. The chain uses TRBV4-1 and TRBJ2-3; D remains ambiguous. The CDR3 sequence is 15 residues long. V was trimmed by 1 base and J by 3 bases, leaving 11 bases between them. Germline CDR1 reads MGHRA; CDR2 reads YSYEKL. The CDR3 spells CASSQGWVQTDTQYF. CDR3 nucleotides: TGCGCCAGCAGCCAAGGTTGGGTTCAAACAGATACGCAGTATTTT.

This clonotype turned up a few times. V and J are TRBV18 and TRBJ2-3; D may be TRBD1 (6 bases). Germline values: CDR1 KGHSH, CDR2 LQKENI. Trimming removed 0 bases at V and 4 bases at J, with 14 bases between. The CDR3 spans 16 residues. The CDR3 nucleotides read TGTGCCAGCTCACCACCTCGACAGGTCAGGTCAGATACGCAGTATTTT. This codes for CASSPPRQVRSDTQYF.

The chain employs TRBV4-1 and TRBJ2-7; D perhaps matches TRBD1 (7 bases). This CDR3 comprises 14 residues. With 4 bases removed from V and 6 bases from J, the gap between germline ends came to 16 bases. Germline-derived CDR1 and CDR2 are MGHRA and YSYEKL. CDR3 nucleotides: TGCGCCAGCAGCCCGCGGGACAGATCGACCGAGCAGTACTTC. It encodes CASSPRDRSTEQYF.

This clonotype has a count of ten or more. An end of the junction differs from the germline gene, which may be a read error. This chain links TRBV12-3 or TRBV12-4 with TRBJ2-3; TRBD2 matches 11 bases. The CDR3 extends over 15 amino acids. CDR3 nucleotides: TGTGCCAGCAGTCTAGCGGGGGGCCCCGCAGATACGCAGTATTTT. It translates to CASSLAGGPADTQYF.

The sample holds many counts of this clonotype. This chain uses TRBV5-8 with TRBJ2-7, with D unresolved. Germline CDR1 and CDR2: SGHTS and YDEGEE. V shed 5 bases and J shed 5 bases, with 14 bases lying between them. This CDR3 has 13 amino acids. CDR3 nucleotide sequence: TGTGCCAGCAGACTTGCCACTCCAAACGAGCAGTACTTC. It is translated as CASRLATPNEQYF.

This clonotype was recorded only once. V is TRBV5-1 and J is TRBJ2-2; 9 bases map to TRBD2. In germline, CDR1 is SGHRS, CDR2 YFSETQ. J was trimmed by 1 base and V by 3 bases; bases with no gene match: 16. The CDR3 runs to 20 residues. For the CDR3, the DNA is TGCGCCAGCAGCTCCCGGGGGGCTAGCGGGAAAACAGTGAACACCGGGGAGCTGTTTTTT. It is translated as CASSSRGASGKTVNTGELFF.

This clonotype was recorded a few times. The gene calls are TRBV19 and TRBJ1-1; D possibly corresponds to TRBD1 (5 bases). The CDR3 length is 12 residues. Germline V gives CDR1 LNHDA, CDR2 SQIVND (reference sequence). V was shortened by 10 bases and J by 7 bases, with 16 bases between the two germline ends. The CDR3 nucleotides read TGTGCCACCTGGGACGGGGGAATTGAAGCTTTCTTT. Translating it yields CATWDGGIEAFF.

This clonotype was detected many times. The genes are TRBV29-1 and TRBJ2-1; 7 bases are shared with TRBD2. There are 14 residues in the CDR3. Germline V lookup: CDR1 SQVTM, CDR2 ANQGSEA. Trimming removed 5 bases from V and 2 bases from J; junction bases left unmatched: 6. The CDR3, as DNA: TGCAGCGTTACAGCGGGATCACCCTACAATGAGCAGTTCTTC. The encoded protein is CSVTAGSPYNEQFF.